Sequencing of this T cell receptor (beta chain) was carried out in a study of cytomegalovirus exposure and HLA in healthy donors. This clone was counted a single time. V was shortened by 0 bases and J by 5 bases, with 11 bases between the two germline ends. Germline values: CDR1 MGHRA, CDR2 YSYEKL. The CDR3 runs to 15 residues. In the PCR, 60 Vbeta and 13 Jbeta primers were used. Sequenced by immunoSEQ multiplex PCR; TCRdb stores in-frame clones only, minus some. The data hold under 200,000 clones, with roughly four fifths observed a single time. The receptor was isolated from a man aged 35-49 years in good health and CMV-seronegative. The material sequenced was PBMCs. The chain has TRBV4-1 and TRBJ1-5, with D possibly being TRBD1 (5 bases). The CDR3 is CASSQDEAGYQPQHF. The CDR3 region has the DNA TGCGCCAGCAGCCAAGACGAGGCAGGGTATCAGCCCCAGCATTTT.